Listed below are T cell receptor beta chains from one sample, sequenced in a study of T cell changes during pregnancy in multiple sclerosis. Measured with immunoSEQ multiplex PCR; TCRdb has only the in-frame clones, and not every one. The profile covers about 51,000 clones, with 93% appearing a single time and 1.5% to 2% taken by the ten largest. The sequencing here drew on peripheral blood, taken in the second trimester of pregnancy. The receptors derive from a female donor with multiple sclerosis, enrolled in a pregnancy study. Both conserved end residues are trimmed from each CDR3. D genes are given only for firm matches.

V gene	CDR3 length	J gene	D gene	CDR3 protein
TRBV5-4	12	TRBJ2-7	TRBD1	ASSPTGGVREQY
TRBV5-4	11	TRBJ1-1	TRBD1	ASTLTGDTEAF
TRBV28	13	TRBJ2-3	TRBD1	ASSLRTGSTDTQY
TRBV6-4	12	TRBJ2-1	TRBD1	ASSDSSDRDEQF
TRBV10-3	12	TRBJ1-2	TRBD1	AIRKGQGDYGYT
TRBV29-1	11	TRBJ2-1	TRBD2	SVGGRANNEQF
TRBV4-1	14	TRBJ2-7	-	ASSQDSAGRGYEQY
TRBV28	14	TRBJ2-7	-	ASRPRGMGSSYEQY
TRBV4-3	14	TRBJ2-5	TRBD2	ASSPGLASPGETQY
TRBV6-1	13	TRBJ2-7	TRBD1	ASSVIPGQNYEQY
TRBV18	11	TRBJ2-7	TRBD1	ASSTGTGVLQY
TRBV7-9	12	TRBJ1-5	TRBD1	ASSSGQASQPQH
TRBV2	11	TRBJ2-7	TRBD2	ASSVTGGVEQY
TRBV5-6	13	TRBJ1-2	-	ASSLDEGESYGYT
TRBV11-2	13	TRBJ2-1	TRBD2	ASRGTSYSYNEQF